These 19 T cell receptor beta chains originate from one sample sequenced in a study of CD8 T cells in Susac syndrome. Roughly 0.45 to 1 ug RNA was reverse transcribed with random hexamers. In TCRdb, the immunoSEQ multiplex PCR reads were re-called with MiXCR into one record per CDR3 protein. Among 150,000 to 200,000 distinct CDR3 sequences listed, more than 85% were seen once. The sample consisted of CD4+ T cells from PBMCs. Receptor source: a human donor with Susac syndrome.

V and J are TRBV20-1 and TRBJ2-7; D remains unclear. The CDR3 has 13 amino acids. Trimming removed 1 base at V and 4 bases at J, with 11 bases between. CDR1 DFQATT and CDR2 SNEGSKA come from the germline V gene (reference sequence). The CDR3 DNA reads TGCAGTGCTAGAGTGACGGAAGATTACGAGCAGTACTTC. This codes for CSARVTEDYEQYF.

DNA for the CDR3: TGTGCCAGCAGCCAACTCGTCCCCACAGATACGCAGTATTTT. Translated, it gives CASSQLVPTDTQYF. V and J are TRBV7-9 and TRBJ2-3; no clear D gene. CDR1 SEHNR and CDR2 FQNEAQ come from the germline V gene (reference sequence). The CDR3 loop spans 14 amino acids. The V end lost 5 bases, the J end lost 2 bases, and 11 bases lay between the germline ends.

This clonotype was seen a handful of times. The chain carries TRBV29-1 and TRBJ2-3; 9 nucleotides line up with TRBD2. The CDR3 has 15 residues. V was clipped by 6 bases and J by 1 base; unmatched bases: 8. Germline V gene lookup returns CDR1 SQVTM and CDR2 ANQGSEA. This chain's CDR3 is CSVGTSSRGTDTQYF. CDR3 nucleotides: TGCAGCGTGGGGACTAGCTCAAGGGGCACAGATACGCAGTATTTT.

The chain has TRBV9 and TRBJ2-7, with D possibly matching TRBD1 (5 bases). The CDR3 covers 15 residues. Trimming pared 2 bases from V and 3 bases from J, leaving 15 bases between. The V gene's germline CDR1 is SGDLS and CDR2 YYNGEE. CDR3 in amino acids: CASSVSGSAVYEQYF. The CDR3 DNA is TGTGCCAGCAGCGTCTCAGGGTCTGCGGTCTACGAGCAGTACTTC.

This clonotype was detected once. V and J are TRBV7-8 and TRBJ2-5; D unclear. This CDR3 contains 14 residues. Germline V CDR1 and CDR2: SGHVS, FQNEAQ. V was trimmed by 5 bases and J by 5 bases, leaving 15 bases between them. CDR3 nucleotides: TGTGCCAGCAGCCGTTTTCTAGAGGAGGAGACCCAGTACTTC. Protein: CASSRFLEEETQYF.

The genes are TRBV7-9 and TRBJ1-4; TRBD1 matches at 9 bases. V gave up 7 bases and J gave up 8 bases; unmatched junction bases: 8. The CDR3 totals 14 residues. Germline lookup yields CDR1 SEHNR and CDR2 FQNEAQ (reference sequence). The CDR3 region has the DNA TGTGCCAGCACACAGGGGGCGCAGAGGGAAAAACTGTTTTTT. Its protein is CASTQGAQREKLFF.

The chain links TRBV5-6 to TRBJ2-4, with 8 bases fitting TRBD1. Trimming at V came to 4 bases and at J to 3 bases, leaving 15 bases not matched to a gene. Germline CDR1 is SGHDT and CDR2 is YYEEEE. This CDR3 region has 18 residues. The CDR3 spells CASSPIYRQGAIKNIQYF. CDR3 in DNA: TGTGCCAGCAGCCCCATTTACCGGCAGGGGGCTATCAAAAACATTCAGTACTTC.

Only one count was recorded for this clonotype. CDR3 nucleotide sequence: TGTGCCAGCAGTTACTACACAGGTCATCAATACGAGCAGTACTTC. This sequence encodes CASSYYTGHQYEQYF. The rearrangement joins TRBV6-5 to TRBJ2-7; possible D gene TRBD1, 5 bases. Trimming left V 1 base short and J 4 bases short, with 14 bases between. Germline CDR1 reads MNHEY; CDR2 reads SVGAGI. The CDR3 consists of 15 residues.

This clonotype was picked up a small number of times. As DNA, the CDR3 is TGTGCCAGCAGTGAGAGCGGCTCCTACAATGAGCAGTTCTTC. This codes for CASSESGSYNEQFF. The rearrangement uses TRBV6-1 and TRBJ2-1, with D possibly matching TRBD2 (5 bases). Germline V gene data show CDR1 as MNHNS and CDR2 as SASEGT. V dropped 3 bases and J dropped 0 bases, with 6 bases sitting between them. The CDR3 runs 14 residues.

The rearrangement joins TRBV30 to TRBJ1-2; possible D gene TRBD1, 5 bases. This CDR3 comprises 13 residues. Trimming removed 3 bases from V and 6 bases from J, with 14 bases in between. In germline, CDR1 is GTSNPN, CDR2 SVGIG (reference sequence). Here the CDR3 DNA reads TGTGCCTGGAGAGAACGGGGGAGGAATGGCTACACCTTC. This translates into CAWRERGRNGYTF.

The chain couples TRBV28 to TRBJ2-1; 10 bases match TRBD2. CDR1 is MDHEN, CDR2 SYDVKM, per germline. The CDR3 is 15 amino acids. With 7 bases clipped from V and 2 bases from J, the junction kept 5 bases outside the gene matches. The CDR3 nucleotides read TGTGCCAGCACCCCCAGCGGGGGGGCCTACAATGAGCAGTTCTTC. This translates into CASTPSGGAYNEQFF. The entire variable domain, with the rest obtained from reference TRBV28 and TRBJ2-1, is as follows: DVKVTQSSRYLVKRTGEKVFLECVQDMDHENMFWYRQDPGLGLRLIYFSYDVKMKEKGDIPEGYSVSREKKERFSLILESASTNQTSMYLCASTPSGGAYNEQFFGPGTRLTVL.

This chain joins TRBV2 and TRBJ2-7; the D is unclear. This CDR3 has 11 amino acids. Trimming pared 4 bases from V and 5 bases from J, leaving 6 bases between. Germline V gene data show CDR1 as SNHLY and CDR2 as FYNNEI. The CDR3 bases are TGTGCCAGCAGTGCACAAAACGAGCAGTACTTC. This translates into CASSAQNEQYF.

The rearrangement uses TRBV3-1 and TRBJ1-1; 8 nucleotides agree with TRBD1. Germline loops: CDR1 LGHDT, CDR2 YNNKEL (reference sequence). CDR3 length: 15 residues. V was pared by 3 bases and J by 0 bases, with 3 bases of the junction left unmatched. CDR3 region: CASSHQGALNTEAFF. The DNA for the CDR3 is TGTGCCAGCAGCCACCAGGGGGCTCTGAACACTGAAGCTTTCTTT.

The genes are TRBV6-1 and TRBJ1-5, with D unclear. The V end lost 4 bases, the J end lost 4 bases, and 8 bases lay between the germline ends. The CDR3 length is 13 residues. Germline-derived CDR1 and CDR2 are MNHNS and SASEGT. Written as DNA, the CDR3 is TGTGCCAGCAGTGCATCAGGAAATCAGCCCCAGCATTTT. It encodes CASSASGNQPQHF.

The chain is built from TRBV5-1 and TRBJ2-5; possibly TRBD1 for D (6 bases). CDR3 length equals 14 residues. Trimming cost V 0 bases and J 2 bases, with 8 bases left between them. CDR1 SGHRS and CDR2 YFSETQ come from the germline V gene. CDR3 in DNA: TGCGCCAGCAGCTTGGAGGGACAACAAGAGACCCAGTACTTC. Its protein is CASSLEGQQETQYF.

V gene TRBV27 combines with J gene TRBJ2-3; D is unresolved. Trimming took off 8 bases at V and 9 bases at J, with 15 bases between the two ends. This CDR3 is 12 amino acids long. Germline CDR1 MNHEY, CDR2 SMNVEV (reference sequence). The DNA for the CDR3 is TGTGCCAGCGGGCCCGCCCCGTGGACGCAGTATTTT. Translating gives CASGPAPWTQYF.

The CDR3 sequence is CASSHSTGGPLNTEAFF. CDR3 nucleotides: TGTGCCAGCAGCCACTCAACGGGGGGGCCCCTGAACACTGAAGCTTTCTTT. This chain uses TRBV3-1 with TRBJ1-1, with D possibly matching TRBD1 (6 bases). The V end lost 3 bases, the J end lost 0 bases, and 17 bases lay between the germline ends. The CDR3 has 17 amino acids. CDR1 and CDR2 from the germline V gene are LGHDT and YNNKEL (reference sequence).

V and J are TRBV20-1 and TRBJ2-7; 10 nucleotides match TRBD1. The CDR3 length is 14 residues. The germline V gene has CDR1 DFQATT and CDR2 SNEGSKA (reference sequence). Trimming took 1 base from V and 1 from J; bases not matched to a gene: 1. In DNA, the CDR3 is TGCAGTGCTAGAGGGGACAGGGGTTCCTACGAGCAGTACTTC. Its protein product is CSARGDRGSYEQYF.

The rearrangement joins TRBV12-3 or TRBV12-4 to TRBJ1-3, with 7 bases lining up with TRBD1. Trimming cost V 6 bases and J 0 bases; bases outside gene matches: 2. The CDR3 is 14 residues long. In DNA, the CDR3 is TGTGCCAGCAGGGGGACAGCCTCTGGAAACACCATATATTTT. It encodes CASRGTASGNTIYF.